Below, one TCR beta chain is given with its context. The antigen remains undetermined. This record comes from a study of cytomegalovirus exposure and HLA in healthy donors. The CDR3 runs to 15 residues. Per the germline V gene, CDR1 is SGHTA and CDR2 is FQGNSA. Trimming cost V 8 bases and J 3 bases, with 20 bases left between them. Data came from immunoSEQ multiplex PCR; TCRdb stores just in-frame clones and leaves some out. The sample includes about 92,000 clones, approximately 93% of them seen just once. Study-level findings and limits: The classifier, whose performance was assessed in both the original and validation cohorts, reportedly diagnosed cytomegalovirus status with high specificity and sensitivity.

The sample was PBMCs. The origin of this receptor is a woman in her 30s in good health and CMV-seropositive. The chain employs TRBV7-2 and TRBJ2-7, with a weak D call TRBD2 (5 bases). CDR3 sequence: CASRRSGNGIYEQYF. The CDR3 DNA reads as TGTGCCAGCCGACGGTCGGGGAACGGGATCTACGAGCAGTACTTC.